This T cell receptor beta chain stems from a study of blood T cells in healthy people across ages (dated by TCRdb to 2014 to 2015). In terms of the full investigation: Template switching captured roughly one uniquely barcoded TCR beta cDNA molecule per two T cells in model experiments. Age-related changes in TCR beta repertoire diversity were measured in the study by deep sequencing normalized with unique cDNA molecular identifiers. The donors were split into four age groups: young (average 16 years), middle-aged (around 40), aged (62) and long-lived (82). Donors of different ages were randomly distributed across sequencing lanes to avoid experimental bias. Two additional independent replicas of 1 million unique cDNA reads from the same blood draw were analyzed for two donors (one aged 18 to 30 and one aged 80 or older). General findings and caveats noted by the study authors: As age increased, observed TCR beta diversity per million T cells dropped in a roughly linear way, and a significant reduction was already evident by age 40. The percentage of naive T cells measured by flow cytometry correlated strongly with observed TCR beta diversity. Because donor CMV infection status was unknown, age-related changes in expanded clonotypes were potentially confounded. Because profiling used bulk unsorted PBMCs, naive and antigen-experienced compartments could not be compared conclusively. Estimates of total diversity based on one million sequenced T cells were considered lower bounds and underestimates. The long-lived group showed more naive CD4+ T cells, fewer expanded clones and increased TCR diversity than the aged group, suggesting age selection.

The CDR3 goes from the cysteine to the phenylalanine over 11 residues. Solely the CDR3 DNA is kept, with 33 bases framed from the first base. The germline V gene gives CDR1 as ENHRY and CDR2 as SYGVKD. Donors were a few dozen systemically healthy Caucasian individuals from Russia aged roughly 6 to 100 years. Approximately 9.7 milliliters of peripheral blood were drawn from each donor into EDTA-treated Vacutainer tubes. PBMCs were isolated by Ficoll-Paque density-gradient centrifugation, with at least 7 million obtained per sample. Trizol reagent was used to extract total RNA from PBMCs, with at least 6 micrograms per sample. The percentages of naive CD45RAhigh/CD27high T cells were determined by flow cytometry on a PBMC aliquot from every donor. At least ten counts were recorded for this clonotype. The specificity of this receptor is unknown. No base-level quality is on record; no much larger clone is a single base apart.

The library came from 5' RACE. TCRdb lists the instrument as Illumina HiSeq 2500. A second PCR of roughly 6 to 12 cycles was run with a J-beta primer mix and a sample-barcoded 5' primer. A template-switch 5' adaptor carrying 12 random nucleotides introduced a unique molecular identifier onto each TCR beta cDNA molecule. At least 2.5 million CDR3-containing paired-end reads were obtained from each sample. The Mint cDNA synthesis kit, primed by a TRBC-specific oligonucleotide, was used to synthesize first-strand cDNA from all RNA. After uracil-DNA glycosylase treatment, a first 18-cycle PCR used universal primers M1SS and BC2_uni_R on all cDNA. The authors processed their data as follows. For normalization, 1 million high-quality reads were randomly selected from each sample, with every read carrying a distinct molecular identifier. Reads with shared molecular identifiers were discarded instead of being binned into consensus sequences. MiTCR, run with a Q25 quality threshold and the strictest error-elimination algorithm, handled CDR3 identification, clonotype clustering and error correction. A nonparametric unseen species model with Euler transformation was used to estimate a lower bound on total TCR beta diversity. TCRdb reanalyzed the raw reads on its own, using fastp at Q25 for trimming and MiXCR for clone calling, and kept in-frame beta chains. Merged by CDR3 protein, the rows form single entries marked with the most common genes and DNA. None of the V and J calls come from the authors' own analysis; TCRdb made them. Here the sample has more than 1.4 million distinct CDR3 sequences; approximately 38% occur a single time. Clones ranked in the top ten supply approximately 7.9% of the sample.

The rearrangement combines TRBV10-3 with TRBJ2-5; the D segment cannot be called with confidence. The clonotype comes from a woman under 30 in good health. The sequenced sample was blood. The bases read TGTGCGCTAGGGAACGGAGAGACCCAGTACTTC. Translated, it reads CALGNGETQYF.